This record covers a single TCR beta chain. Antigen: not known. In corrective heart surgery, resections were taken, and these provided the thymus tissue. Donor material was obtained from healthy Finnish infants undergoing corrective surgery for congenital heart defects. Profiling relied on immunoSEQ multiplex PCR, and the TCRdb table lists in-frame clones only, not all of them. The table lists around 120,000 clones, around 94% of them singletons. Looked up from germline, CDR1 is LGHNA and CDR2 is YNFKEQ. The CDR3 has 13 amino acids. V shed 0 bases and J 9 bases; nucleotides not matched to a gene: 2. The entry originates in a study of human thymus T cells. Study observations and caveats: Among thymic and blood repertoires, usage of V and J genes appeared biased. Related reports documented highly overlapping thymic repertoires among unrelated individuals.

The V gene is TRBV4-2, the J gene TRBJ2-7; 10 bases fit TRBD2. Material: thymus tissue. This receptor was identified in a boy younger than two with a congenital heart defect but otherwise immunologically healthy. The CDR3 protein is CASSQDLAGVQYF. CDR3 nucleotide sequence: TGTGCCAGCAGCCAAGATCTAGCGGGGGTGCAGTACTTC.